This T cell receptor beta chain derives from a study of radiotherapy plus CTLA-4 blockade in lung cancer. TCRdb's table, derived via immunoSEQ multiplex PCR, lists solely in-frame clones and lacks some. The sample records 60,000 or so clones, 77% being singletons. Germline trimming cut 4 bases from V and 3 bases from J; bases unmatched to any gene: 7. The CDR3 is 15 residues long. Per the germline V gene, CDR1 is SGHAT and CDR2 is FQNNGV. This receptor was identified in a human donor with non-small cell lung cancer who had a partial response to radiotherapy plus ipilimumab. The chain couples TRBV11-2 to TRBJ2-7; 9 nucleotides line up with TRBD1. Here the sequenced sample was peripheral blood, taken from a patient treated with radiotherapy plus ipilimumab. The CDR3 coding sequence is TGTGCCAGCAGCTCCGTAGGGACAGGGTTCTACGAGCAGTACTTC. This translates into CASSSVGTGFYEQYF. The whole variable domain, remainder taken from reference TRBV11-2 and TRBJ2-7, is EAGVAQSPRYKIIEKRQSVAFWCNPISGHATLYWYQQILGQGPKLLIQFQNNGVVDDSQLPKDRFSAERLKGVDSTLKIQPAKLEDSAVYLCASSSVGTGFYEQYFGPGTRLTVT.